This T cell receptor (beta chain) was found in a study of cytomegalovirus exposure and HLA in healthy donors. Details on this clone: Its antigen is as yet unknown.

Study-level results: Associated with cytomegalovirus, according to the listing, were 150 to 200 TCR beta chains.

Healthy bone marrow donors made up the donors. The PCR was carried out with 60 Vbeta primers and 13 Jbeta primers. The protocol was immunoSEQ multiplex PCR, while the TCRdb copy is restricted to in-frame clones and leaves out a portion. This sample has 220,000 or so clones, with 65% to 80% found just once. The TCR comes from a man aged 50 to 59 in good health and CMV-seronegative. The sample taken for sequencing was PBMCs.

The CDR3 nucleotides are TGTGCCAGCAGCTTGGGGACAGGAGGCTACACCTTC. This translates into CASSLGTGGYTF. The chain recombines TRBV11-2 with TRBJ1-2; TRBD1 matches at 8 bases. After removal of 3 bases from V and 8 bases from J, the junction contained 2 bases not matched to a gene. Germline V gives CDR1 SGHAT, CDR2 FQNNGV. The CDR3 is 12 amino acids.